Each of the 10 T cell receptor beta chains below was sequenced from the same sample in a study of CD8 T cells in ankylosing spondylitis. Study outcomes and limitations: Among TCR beta sequences, a motif of several highly homologous variants appeared characteristic of ankylosing spondylitis blood.

Antigens of these TCRs are unknown. One entry per CDR3 protein, called by TCRdb with MiXCR from the 5' RACE reads. Of roughly 400,000 distinct CDR3 sequences in the sample, about a fifth were seen once. The sequenced material came from blood, either unsorted or a sorted T cell fraction (not recorded which). The receptors were sampled from a male donor with ankylosing spondylitis.

This clonotype was seen only once. The J gene is TRBJ2-1, the V gene TRBV7-3; D is unclear. From germline, CDR1 is SGHTA and CDR2 FQGTGA. The CDR3 has 15 amino acids. Trimming removed 5 bases at V and 3 bases at J, with 14 bases between. The CDR3 sequence: CASSTDGVLYNEQFF. CDR3 bases: TGTGCCAGCAGCACGGACGGAGTCCTCTACAATGAGCAGTTCTTC.

The chain uses TRBV20-1 and TRBJ2-5, with a weak D call TRBD2 (5 bases). The germline V and J ends were trimmed by 2 bases and 5 bases, with 18 bases remaining between them. The germline V gene encodes CDR1 DFQATT and CDR2 SNEGSKA (reference sequence). CDR3 length: 15 amino acids. The CDR3 sequence: CSARKALNRGETQYF. The CDR3 DNA reads as TGCAGTGCTAGAAAGGCCCTAAATCGCGGGGAGACCCAGTACTTC.

The sample holds a few counts of this clonotype. The CDR3 here is CSARDPTGFDEKLFF. Here the CDR3 DNA reads TGCAGTGCTAGAGATCCCACAGGGTTCGATGAAAAACTGTTTTTT. This rearrangement joins TRBV20-1 to TRBJ1-4, with a possible D match to TRBD1 (6 bases). V was pared by 0 bases and J by 6 bases, with 14 bases between. The CDR3 is 15 residues long. Germline V CDR1 and CDR2: DFQATT, SNEGSKA (reference sequence).

This rearrangement joins TRBV5-1 to TRBJ2-2; D not resolved. This CDR3 is built from 14 residues. Germline V gives CDR1 SGHRS, CDR2 YFSETQ. V lost 4 bases to trimming and J lost 4 bases, with 11 bases between them. CDR3 residues: CASSPGPFTGELFF. CDR3 nucleotides: TGCGCCAGCAGCCCCGGACCCTTCACCGGGGAGCTGTTTTTT.

This clonotype was observed a few times. V usage is TRBV28 and J usage is TRBJ2-7; the D gene is possibly TRBD1 (5 bases). CDR3 length: 15 amino acids. V was cut by 6 bases and J by 2 bases, with 17 bases left in between. Germline V lookup: CDR1 MDHEN, CDR2 SYDVKM. The CDR3 DNA reads TGTGCCAGCAGGGGCACAGGCCTGATGCCCTACGAGCAGTACTTC. This sequence encodes CASRGTGLMPYEQYF.

The V gene is TRBV7-3, the J gene TRBJ1-3; no reliable D call. Trimming removed 5 bases from V and 4 bases from J, with 15 bases in between. Germline CDR1 and CDR2: SGHTA and FQGTGA. There are 15 residues in the CDR3. The CDR3 nucleotides read TGTGCCAGCAGCCCCGCCCCCGGGGTAGGAAACACCATATATTTT. Its protein product is CASSPAPGVGNTIYF.

The chain combines TRBV20-1 with TRBJ1-2, with 7 nucleotides matching TRBD1. The trim removed 3 bases at V and 4 bases at J, leaving 5 bases unmatched. CDR1 is DFQATT, CDR2 SNEGSKA, per germline (reference sequence). CDR3 length: 13 amino acids. Here the CDR3 reads CSASTGAAYGYTF. CDR3 nucleotide sequence: TGCAGTGCTAGTACAGGGGCAGCCTATGGCTACACCTTC.

At least ten counts were recorded for this clonotype. The chain recombines TRBV7-9 with TRBJ2-3, with TRBD2 as a possible D gene (6 bases). The V gene's germline CDR1 is SEHNR and CDR2 FQNEAQ (reference sequence). The CDR3 length is 14 residues. V lost 5 bases and J 2 bases, leaving 11 bases between the germline ends. This chain's CDR3 is CASSLTSSTDTQYF. Written as DNA, the CDR3 is TGTGCCAGCAGCCTTACTAGCTCCACAGATACGCAGTATTTT.

The chain employs TRBV28 and TRBJ1-5; weak D call: TRBD1 (6 bases). This CDR3 comprises 14 residues. Germline CDR1 MDHEN, CDR2 SYDVKM. V was shortened by 8 bases and J by 7 bases, with 18 bases between the two germline ends. CDR3 nucleotide sequence: TGTGCCAGCCGTGGGGGGGCTGGCCAACAGCCCCAGCATTTT. Protein: CASRGGAGQQPQHF.

The genes are TRBV29-1 and TRBJ2-2; D call uncertain. This CDR3 is 13 amino acids long. Between the trimmed V and J ends, which lost 4 bases and 6 bases, there was a span of 12 bases. The V gene's germline CDR1 is SQVTM and CDR2 ANQGSEA. This CDR3 reads CSVAWTPAGELFF. In DNA, the CDR3 is TGCAGCGTTGCGTGGACCCCAGCCGGGGAGCTGTTTTTT.